This T cell receptor beta chain was captured in a study of T cell responses to AZD1222 COVID-19 vaccine. Study results and limitations: Clonal diversity was possibly underestimated; the donors were predominantly white British and more often female. Nearly half of the spike-specific TCRs reportedly recognize variant regions that carry no mutations. Repertoire sampling was restricted to post-peak T cell response timepoints.

The CDR3 length is 15 residues. CDR1 MNHEY and CDR2 SMNVEV come from the germline V gene (reference sequence). A note on this clone: Its antigen is not identified. Compared with germline, one end of the junction differs, possibly owing to a read error.

Assay used: immunoSEQ multiplex PCR; TCRdb lists only in-frame clones, some missing. The data show more than 80,000 clones, with about 90% seen just once and less than 4% held by the top ten. The receptor comes from an adult who received the AZD1222 COVID-19 vaccine. The chain is built from TRBV27 and TRBJ2-4; no firm D call. Sequenced here: peripheral blood, sampled 28 days after the second AZD1222 dose. CDR3 residues: CASSLLQVRPALPKF. DNA of the CDR3: TGTGCCAGCAGTCTTCTTCAAGTCCGACCGGCGTTGCCTAAGTTC.